The clone carrying this TCR beta chain was picked up a small number of times. Despite likely unrecorded immune exposures, the donors were nominally healthy at the time of sampling. The CDR3 loop spans 15 amino acids. The V and J ends lost 3 bases and 5 bases respectively, with 16 bases between them. CDR1 is LNHDA, CDR2 SQIVND, per germline (reference sequence). The data were obtained in a study of cytomegalovirus exposure and HLA in healthy donors. The PCR had 60 Vbeta and 13 Jbeta primers. Sequenced by immunoSEQ multiplex PCR; TCRdb stores in-frame clones only, minus some. The repertoire holds about 150,000 clones, with roughly three quarters as singletons.

Sequencing used PBMCs. This chain links TRBV19 with TRBJ2-5; weak D call: TRBD2 (6 bases). The source is a man aged 25-40 years in good health and CMV-seropositive. CDR3: CASSIPGLGLETQYF. CDR3 nucleotides: TGTGCCAGTAGTATTCCGGGACTTGGGTTGGAGACCCAGTACTTC.